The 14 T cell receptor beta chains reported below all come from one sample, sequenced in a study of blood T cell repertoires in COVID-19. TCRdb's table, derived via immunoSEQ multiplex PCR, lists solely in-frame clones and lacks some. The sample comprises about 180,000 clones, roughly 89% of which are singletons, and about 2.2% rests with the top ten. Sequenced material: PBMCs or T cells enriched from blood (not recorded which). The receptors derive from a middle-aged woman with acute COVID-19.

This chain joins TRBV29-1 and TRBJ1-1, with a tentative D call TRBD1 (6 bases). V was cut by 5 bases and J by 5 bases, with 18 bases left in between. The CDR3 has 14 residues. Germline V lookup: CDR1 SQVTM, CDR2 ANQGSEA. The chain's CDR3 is CSVHWEGGITEAFF. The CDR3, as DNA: TGCAGCGTTCACTGGGAGGGGGGGATAACTGAAGCTTTCTTT.

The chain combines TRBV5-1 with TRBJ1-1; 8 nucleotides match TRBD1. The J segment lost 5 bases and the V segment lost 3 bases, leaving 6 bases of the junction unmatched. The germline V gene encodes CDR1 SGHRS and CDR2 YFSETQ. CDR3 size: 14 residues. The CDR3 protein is CASSSTGGGTEAFF. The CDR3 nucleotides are TGCGCCAGCAGCTCCACAGGGGGTGGTACTGAAGCTTTCTTT.

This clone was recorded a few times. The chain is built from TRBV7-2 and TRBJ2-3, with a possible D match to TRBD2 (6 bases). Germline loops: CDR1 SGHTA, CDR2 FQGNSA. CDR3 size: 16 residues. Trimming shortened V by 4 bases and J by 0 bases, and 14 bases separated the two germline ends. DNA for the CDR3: TGTGCCAGCAGCTCCGCCCGCCTAGCGAGCACAGATACGCAGTATTTT. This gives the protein CASSSARLASTDTQYF.

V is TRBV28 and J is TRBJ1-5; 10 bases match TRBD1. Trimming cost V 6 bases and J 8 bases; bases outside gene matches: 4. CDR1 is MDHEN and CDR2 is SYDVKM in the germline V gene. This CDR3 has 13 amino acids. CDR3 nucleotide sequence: TGTGCCAGCAGACGACAGGGGGCGAAGCCCCAGCATTTT. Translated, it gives CASRRQGAKPQHF. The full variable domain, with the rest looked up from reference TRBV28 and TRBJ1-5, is DVKVTQSSRYLVKRTGEKVFLECVQDMDHENMFWYRQDPGLGLRLIYFSYDVKMKEKGDIPEGYSVSREKKERFSLILESASTNQTSMYLCASRRQGAKPQHFGDGTRLSIL.

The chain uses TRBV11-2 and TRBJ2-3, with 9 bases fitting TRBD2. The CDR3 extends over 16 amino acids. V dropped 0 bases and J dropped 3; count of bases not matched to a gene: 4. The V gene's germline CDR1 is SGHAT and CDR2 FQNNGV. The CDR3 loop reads CASSLDRLAGTDTQYF. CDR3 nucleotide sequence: TGTGCCAGCAGCTTAGATAGGCTAGCGGGAACAGATACGCAGTATTTT. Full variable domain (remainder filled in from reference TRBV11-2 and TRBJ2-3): EAGVAQSPRYKIIEKRQSVAFWCNPISGHATLYWYQQILGQGPKLLIQFQNNGVVDDSQLPKDRFSAERLKGVDSTLKIQPAKLEDSAVYLCASSLDRLAGTDTQYFGPGTRLTVL.

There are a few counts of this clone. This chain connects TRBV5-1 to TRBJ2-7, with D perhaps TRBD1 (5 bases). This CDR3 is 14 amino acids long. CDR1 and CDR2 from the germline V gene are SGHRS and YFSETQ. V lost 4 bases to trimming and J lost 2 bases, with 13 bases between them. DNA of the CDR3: TGCGCCAGCAGCCACGAGGACATTACCTACGAGCAGTACTTC. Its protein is CASSHEDITYEQYF.

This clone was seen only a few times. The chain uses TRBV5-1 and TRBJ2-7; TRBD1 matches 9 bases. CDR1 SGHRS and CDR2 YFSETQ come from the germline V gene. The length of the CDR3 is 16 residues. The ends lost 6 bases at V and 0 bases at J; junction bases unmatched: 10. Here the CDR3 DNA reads TGCGCCAGCACCCTGACAGGGGGATCGAGCTCCTACGAGCAGTACTTC. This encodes CASTLTGGSSSYEQYF.

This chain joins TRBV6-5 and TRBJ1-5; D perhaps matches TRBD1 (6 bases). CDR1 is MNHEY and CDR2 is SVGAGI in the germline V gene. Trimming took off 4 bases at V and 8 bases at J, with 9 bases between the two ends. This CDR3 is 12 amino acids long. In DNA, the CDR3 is TGTGCCAGCAGTTCCCACAGGGAGCCCCAGCATTTT. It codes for CASSSHREPQHF.

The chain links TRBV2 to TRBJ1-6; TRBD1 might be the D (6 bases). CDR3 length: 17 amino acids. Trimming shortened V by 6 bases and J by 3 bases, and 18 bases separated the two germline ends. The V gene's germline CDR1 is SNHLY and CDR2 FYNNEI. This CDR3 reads CASRVLRGGNYNSPLHF. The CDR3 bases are TGTGCCAGCAGGGTACTCAGGGGTGGTAACTATAATTCACCCCTCCACTTT.

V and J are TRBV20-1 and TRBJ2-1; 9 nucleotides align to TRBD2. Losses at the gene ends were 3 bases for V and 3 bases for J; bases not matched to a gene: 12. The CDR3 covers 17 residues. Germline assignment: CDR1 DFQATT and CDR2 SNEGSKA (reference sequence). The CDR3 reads CSASGPDPSGDYNEQFF. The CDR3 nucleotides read TGCAGTGCTAGTGGGCCGGATCCTAGCGGGGACTACAATGAGCAGTTCTTC.

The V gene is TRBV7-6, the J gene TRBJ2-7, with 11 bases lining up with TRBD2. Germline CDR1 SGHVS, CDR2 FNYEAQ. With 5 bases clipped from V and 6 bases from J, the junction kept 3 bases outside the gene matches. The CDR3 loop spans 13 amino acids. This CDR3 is CASSGGTSGEQYF. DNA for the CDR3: TGTGCCAGCAGCGGTGGGACTAGCGGCGAGCAGTACTTC.

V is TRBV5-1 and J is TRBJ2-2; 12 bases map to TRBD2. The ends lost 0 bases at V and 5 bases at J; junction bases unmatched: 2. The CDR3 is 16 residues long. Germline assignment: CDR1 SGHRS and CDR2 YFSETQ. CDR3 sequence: CASSLGTSGVTGELFF. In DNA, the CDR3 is TGCGCCAGCAGCTTGGGGACTAGCGGGGTTACCGGGGAGCTGTTTTTT.

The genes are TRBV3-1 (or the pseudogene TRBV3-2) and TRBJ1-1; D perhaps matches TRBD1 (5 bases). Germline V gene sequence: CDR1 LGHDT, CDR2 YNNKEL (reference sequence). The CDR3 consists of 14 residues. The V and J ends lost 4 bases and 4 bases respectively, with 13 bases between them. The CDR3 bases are TGTGCCAGCAGCCGGAACCAGGGCGGCACTGAAGCTTTCTTT. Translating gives CASSRNQGGTEAFF.

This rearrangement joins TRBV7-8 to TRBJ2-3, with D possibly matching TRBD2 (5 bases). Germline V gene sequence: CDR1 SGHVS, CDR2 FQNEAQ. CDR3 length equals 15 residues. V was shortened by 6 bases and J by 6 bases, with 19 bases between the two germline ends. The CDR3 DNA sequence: TGTGCCAGCAGGATCGGAGGAGGCAGAACTGATACGCAGTATTTT. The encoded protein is CASRIGGGRTDTQYF.